The T cell receptor beta chain described here comes from a study of blood T cell repertoires in COVID-19. The CDR3 contains 15 residues. Germline CDR1 and CDR2: SGDLS and YYNGEE. With 2 bases removed from V and 9 bases from J, the gap between germline ends came to 18 bases. Generated by immunoSEQ multiplex PCR, the TCRdb table keeps only in-frame clones and is missing some. The sample has around 280,000 clones, around 88% seen once. The material sequenced was PBMCs or T cells enriched from blood (not recorded which). This sequence was found in a woman aged 35 to 49 who had recovered from COVID-19. The rearrangement joins TRBV9 to TRBJ1-5; no reliable D call. DNA for the CDR3: TGTGCCAGCAGCGTTTCGGACGGGATAGGGATGCCCCAGCATTTT. This encodes CASSVSDGIGMPQHF.